The source of this T cell receptor beta chain is a study of cytomegalovirus exposure and HLA in healthy donors. General study results and limits: Researchers reported that a few CMV-associated chains were confirmed in vitro as CMV antigen-specific. CMV serostatus was the only immune exposure information that was available. Earlier findings revealed that most TCR beta V segments proved productive either about 90% or about 30% of the time.

All donors participated as healthy donors of bone marrow. This PCR relied on a set of 60 Vbeta primers and 13 Jbeta primers. Clones were read by immunoSEQ multiplex PCR, and TCRdb kept only the in-frame ones, dropping some. The data hold some 180,000 clones, with about 69% observed a single time. Germline loops: CDR1 LGHNT, CDR2 FRNRAP. J gave up 6 bases and V 4 bases, and 6 bases lay outside the gene matches. The CDR3 sequence is 14 residues long. Notes on this clone: What it binds is not known.

The chain employs TRBV12-5 and TRBJ2-3; TRBD1 matches at 8 bases. The source is a male donor in good health and CMV-seronegative. The sequenced sample was PBMCs. The CDR3 DNA reads as TGTGCTAGTGGTTCCGGACAGGGTTTGGATACGCAGTATTTT. This codes for CASGSGQGLDTQYF.